This T cell receptor beta chain was sequenced during a study of blood T cell repertoires in COVID-19. Study at large: COVID-19 samples collected from the United States, Italy and Spain covered acute and convalescent phases. T cells, B-cell-depleted T cells, or PBMCs supplied cDNA or gDNA.

In the authors' methods: How many nucleated cells were present was estimated from reference gene primer amplification. TCRdb's table, derived via immunoSEQ multiplex PCR, lists solely in-frame clones and lacks some. That table supplies the V and J calls and clone size; D and trimming were determined from the DNA. Here the sample spans under 150,000 clones, over 60% being singletons. Germline V lookup: CDR1 SGHTA, CDR2 FQGNSA. The V and J ends lost 2 bases and 9 bases respectively, with 26 bases between them. CDR3 length: 18 amino acids. Sequencing was carried out using peripheral blood. The clonotype comes from a woman between 50 and 59 years old with active or convalescent COVID-19. This chain joins TRBV7-2 and TRBJ2-1; possibly TRBD2 for D (6 bases). CDR3: CASSLSILATLRKGEQFF. DNA for the CDR3: TGTGCCAGCAGCTTATCTATCCTAGCGACCCTACGAAAGGGTGAGCAGTTCTTC.